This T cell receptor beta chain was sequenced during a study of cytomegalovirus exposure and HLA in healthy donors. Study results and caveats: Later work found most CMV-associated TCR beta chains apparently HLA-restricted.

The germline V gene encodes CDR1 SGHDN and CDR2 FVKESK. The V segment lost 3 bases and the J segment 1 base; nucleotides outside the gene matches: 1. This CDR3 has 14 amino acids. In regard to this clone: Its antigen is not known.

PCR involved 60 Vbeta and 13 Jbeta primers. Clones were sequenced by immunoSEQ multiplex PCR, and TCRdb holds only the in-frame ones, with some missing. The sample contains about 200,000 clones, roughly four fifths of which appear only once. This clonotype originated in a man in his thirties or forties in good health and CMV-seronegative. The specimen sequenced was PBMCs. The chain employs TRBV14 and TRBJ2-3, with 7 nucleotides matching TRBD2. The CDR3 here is CASSHREGTDTQYF. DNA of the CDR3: TGTGCCAGCAGCCACCGGGAGGGCACAGATACGCAGTATTTT. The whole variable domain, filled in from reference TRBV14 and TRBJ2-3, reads EAGVTQFPSHSVIEKGQTVTLRCDPISGHDNLYWYRRVMGKEIKFLLHFVKESKQDESGMPNNRFLAERTGGTYSTLKVQPAELEDSGVYFCASSHREGTDTQYFGPGTRLTVL.